This record looks at one TCR beta chain sequence and its context. Its antigen remains unidentified. These data are taken from a study of cytomegalovirus exposure and HLA in healthy donors. Study overall: A data release that came early held some 79 million unique TCRs from HLA-typed donors. When fewer than 400 donors were genotyped, 80% to 90% of them were found to fall in the Caucasian-associated ancestry cluster. Overall study results and limits: A later analysis found most CMV-associated TCR beta chains apparently HLA-restricted.

The PCR used 60 Vbeta and 13 Jbeta primers. Some clones are missing from TCRdb's copy, which holds only in-frame ones; the method was immunoSEQ multiplex PCR. The data hold tens of thousands of clones, with approximately 80% observed a single time. Per germline, CDR1 LNHDA and CDR2 SQIVND (reference sequence). The CDR3 runs 16 residues. V was clipped by 1 base and J by 3 bases, with 13 bases between them. This chain links TRBV19 with TRBJ1-5, with TRBD1 as a possible D gene (6 bases). The receptor's source is a man aged 50 to 59 in good health and CMV-seronegative. Sequencing used PBMCs. The CDR3 loop is CASSIGGTTFNQPQHF. DNA for the CDR3: TGTGCCAGTAGTATAGGGGGGACAACCTTCAATCAGCCCCAGCATTTT. The full variable domain, rest sourced from reference TRBV19 and TRBJ1-5, is DGGITQSPKYLFRKEGQNVTLSCEQNLNHDAMYWYRQDPGQGLRLIYYSQIVNDFQKGDIAEGYSVSREKKESFPLTVTSAQKNPTAFYLCASSIGGTTFNQPQHFGDGTRLSIL.